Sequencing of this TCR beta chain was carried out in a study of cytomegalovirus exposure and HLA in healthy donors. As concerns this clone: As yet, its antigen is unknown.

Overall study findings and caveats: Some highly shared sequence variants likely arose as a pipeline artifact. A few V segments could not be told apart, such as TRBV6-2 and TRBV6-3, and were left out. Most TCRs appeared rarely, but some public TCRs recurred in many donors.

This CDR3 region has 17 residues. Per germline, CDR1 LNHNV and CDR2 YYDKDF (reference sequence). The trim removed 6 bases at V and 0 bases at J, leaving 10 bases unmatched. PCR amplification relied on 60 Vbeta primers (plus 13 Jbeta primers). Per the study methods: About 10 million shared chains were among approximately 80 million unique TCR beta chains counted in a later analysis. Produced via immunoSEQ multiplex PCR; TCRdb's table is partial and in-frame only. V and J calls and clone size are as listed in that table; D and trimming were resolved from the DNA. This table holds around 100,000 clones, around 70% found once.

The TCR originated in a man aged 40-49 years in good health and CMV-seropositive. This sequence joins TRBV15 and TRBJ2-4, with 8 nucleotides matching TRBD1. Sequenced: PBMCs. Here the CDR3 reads CATRALGQGLAKNIQYF. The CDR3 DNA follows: TGTGCCACCAGGGCCTTAGGACAGGGCCTAGCCAAAAACATTCAGTACTTC. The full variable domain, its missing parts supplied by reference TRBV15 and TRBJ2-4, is DAMVIQNPRYQVTQFGKPVTLSCSQTLNHNVMYWYQQKSSQAPKLLFHYYDKDFNNEADTPDNFQSRRPNTSFCFLDIRSPGLGDTAMYLCATRALGQGLAKNIQYFGAGTRLSVL.